This TCR beta chain was sequenced during a study of T-cell memory formation after mild COVID-19. TCRdb reanalysed the 5' RACE reads using MiXCR and keeps one entry per CDR3 protein. The sample contains about 350,000 distinct CDR3 sequences, roughly 13% of which appear only once. The CDR3 spans 14 residues. Germline CDR1 reads MNHNY; CDR2 reads SVGAGI (reference sequence). V was shortened by 7 bases and J by 2 bases, with 15 bases between the two germline ends. Findings of the study overall: Nothing showed for sure that second-wave clones peaking on day 37 were SARS-CoV-2 specific. Clones that contracted from day 15 to 85 were balanced CD4/CD8, while later expanders leaned CD4+. Memory cells collected pre-infection included some clones that later responded, suggesting cross-reactive memory joined. CM and EM subsets held most contracting CD4+ clones; EMRA held CD8+ ones.

Note on this clonotype: Its antigen is not known.

The V and J genes are TRBV6-6 and TRBJ2-7, with TRBD2 as a possible D gene (6 bases). The sequenced sample was PBMCs or a T cell subset sorted from them (not recorded which). This TCR was recovered from a man between 18 and 35 years old who had mild COVID-19 (a few samples of this study predate the infection). Cell type and time point are not known. The DNA of the CDR3 is TGTGCCAGCAAGGGAGGCAGGGTTACCTACGAGCAGTACTTC. Its translation is CASKGGRVTYEQYF.